Shown below are 14 T cell receptor beta chains from a single sample sequenced in a study of CD8+ T cells in alopecia areata (dated by TCRdb to the late 2010s). Library generation was performed with the immunoSEQ multiplex PCR assay. For TCR sequencing, RNA was extracted from every sample and reverse transcribed into cDNA to serve as template. Here the immuneACCESS table is served through TCRdb, limited to in-frame sequences with V and J called. Missing clones are a known gap in these copies; in checked studies unresolved V genes cover under half, and the rest lacks a known reason. This sample includes some 120,000 clones, and none of them was observed just once. Around 20% of the sample is taken by the ten largest. The sample comprised lesional skin. Receptors originate from a C3H/HeJ mouse with alopecia areata. The MHC haplotype found in this strain is H2-k.

This clone was picked up a small number of times. The germline and genes are mouse ones. CDR3 DNA (partial): TGTGCCAGCAGTATAAAGGGGACAGCAAACACA. Translated, it gives CASSIKGTANT. The CDR3 as a whole reads CASSIKGTANTEVFF. The chain employs TRBV19 and TRBJ1-1; 7 bases fit TRBD1. The read ends 4 residues shy of where the CDR3 ends; the end is completed using the germline J gene. V lost 1 base, J lost 0 bases, and 3 bases stayed unmatched. The CDR3 has 15 amino acids. Germline lookup yields CDR1 FNHDT and CDR2 SITEND (reference sequence).

This clone showed up just a few times. Mouse names are used for the genes. The read gets to within 4 residues of the CDR3 end, and the germline J gene fills in the rest. J is TRBJ2-5 and V is TRBV14; 7 bases match TRBD1. The germline CDR1 and CDR2 sequences are SGHDT and FRDEAV. This CDR3 is 12 amino acids long. The sequenced part of the CDR3 DNA is TGTGCCAGCAGTGACAGGGCTGAC. Residues: CASSDRAD. The CDR3 in its entirety is CASSDRADTQYF.

In this sample, this clone turned up a few times. Each gene name is a mouse one. The DNA ends 4 residues before the CDR3 does, and the rest of the CDR3 is filled in from the germline J gene. The chain couples TRBV13-3 to TRBJ2-3, with D maybe TRBD1 (5 bases). Germline-derived CDR1 and CDR2 are NNHDY and SYVADS. The CDR3 totals 15 residues. The V gene lost 5 bases and the J gene lost 2 bases, with 15 bases spanning the gap. CDR3 DNA (partial): TGTGCCAGCAGGCCTCCAGGGTCTGTTGCAGAA. Amino acids: CASRPPGSVAE. The entire CDR3 reads CASRPPGSVAETLYF.

Regarding this clone: Mouse names are used for the genes. The sequenced fragment ends 4 residues before the CDR3 boundary, so the rest is inferred from the germline J gene. J is TRBJ1-1 and V is TRBV13-3; the match to TRBD1 covers 8 bases. There are 13 residues in the CDR3. Germline V CDR1 and CDR2: NNHDY, SYVADS. The CDR3 bases that were read are TGTGCCAGCATCGGACAGGGAGGAACA. Translated: CASIGQGGT. In full, the CDR3 is CASIGQGGTEVFF.

This clone has only a few counts. Here the gene names and germline are mouse. The missing CDR3 end, 4 residues past where the read stops, is filled in from the germline J gene. The chain employs TRBV13-3 and TRBJ2-2; 8 bases align to TRBD2. The CDR3 covers 16 residues. With V trimmed by 0 bases and J by 4 bases, 5 bases remained unmatched. The germline V gene has CDR1 NNHDY and CDR2 SYVADS. CDR3 bases read: TGTGCCAGCAGTGATGAGGGGGGGCCTGGCACCGGG. Encoded protein: CASSDEGGPGTG. The entire CDR3 reads CASSDEGGPGTGQLYF.

In the case of this clone: Each gene name is a mouse one. The CDR3 end is not reached by the read, which stops 4 residues before it; the germline J gene fills it in. The chain uses TRBV13-3 and TRBJ2-4; 8 positions agree with TRBD1. The V gene's germline CDR1 is NNHDY and CDR2 SYVADS. With 0 bases clipped from V and 2 bases from J, the junction kept 8 bases outside the gene matches. The CDR3 totals 17 residues. This CDR3 is CASSDAAGGAVQNTLYF. CDR3 DNA, as far as it was read: TGTGCCAGCAGTGATGCTGCAGGGGGCGCCGTTCAAAAC. Together with reference TRBV13-3 and TRBJ2-4, the CDR3 gives the full variable domain: EAAVTQSPRSKVAVTGGKVTLSCHQTNNHDYMYWYRQDTGHGLRLIHYSYVADSTEKGDIPDGYKASRPSQENFSLILELASLSQTAVYFCASSDAAGGAVQNTLYFGAGTRLSVL.

Regarding this clone: Gene names and germline refer to mouse. Read coverage stops 4 residues before the CDR3 terminus; the germline J gene supplies the remainder. The V call is TRBV13-3, the J call TRBJ2-7, with 9 nucleotides matching TRBD1. Germline CDR1 reads NNHDY; CDR2 reads SYVADS. Trimming took 1 base from V and 3 from J; bases not matched to a gene: 2. This CDR3 has 14 amino acids. The CDR3 loop reads CASSDTGGVYEQYF. The sequenced part of the CDR3 DNA is TGTGCCAGCAGTGATACAGGGGGCGTCTAT.

This clone was observed a few times. These gene names are mouse names. The read terminates 4 residues before the CDR3 end, so the remaining end is supplied by the germline J gene. The chain is built from TRBV13-3 and TRBJ2-7; TRBD2 is a possible D gene (5 bases). V was trimmed by 2 bases and J by 3 bases, leaving 9 bases between them. The CDR3 length is 13 residues. Germline-derived CDR1 and CDR2 are NNHDY and SYVADS. The CDR3 sequence: CASSDWEIYEQYF. The sequenced CDR3 bases are TGTGCCAGCAGTGACTGGGAAATCTAT.

This clone was found a few times. The protein listed by TCRdb differs at residue 12 from the translated DNA, so the DNA translation is shown. Gene names follow the mouse nomenclature. The CDR3 sequence is CASSQVDSYNSPLYF. The CDR3 DNA, read in part, is TGTGCCAGCAGCCAAGTCGACAGCTATAATTCGCCC. The V gene is TRBV5, the J gene TRBJ1-6; possible D gene TRBD1, 5 bases. The read ends 3 residues shy of where the CDR3 ends; the end is completed using the germline J gene. TRBJ1-6 carries the ORF label, with uncertain function. Trimming pared 1 base from V and 3 bases from J, leaving 7 bases between. Germline CDR1 and CDR2: LGHNA and YNLKQL (reference sequence). This CDR3 has 15 amino acids.

Only a few counts were recorded for this clone. Genes and germline come from the mouse. Coverage ceases 4 residues before the CDR3 finishes, and the germline J gene fills in the end. The gene calls are TRBV13-3 and TRBJ2-7; 14 bases are a match to TRBD2. Germline assignment: CDR1 NNHDY and CDR2 SYVADS. There are 15 residues in the CDR3. The CDR3 sequence is CASSSGLGGRYEQYF. The sequenced CDR3 bases are TGTGCCAGCAGTTCGGGACTGGGGGGGCGATAT.

With regard to this clone: Gene labels here are mouse ones. The read comes to an end 4 residues before the CDR3 does, leaving the germline J gene to fill in the end. The rearrangement uses TRBV17 and TRBJ2-5; 12 bases match TRBD1. The length of the CDR3 is 14 residues. Germline values: CDR1 MNHDT, CDR2 YYDKIL. CDR3 bases read: TGTGCTAGCAGTTGGGACAGGGGGCGCGAC. Protein sequence: CASSWDRGRD. The entire CDR3 reads CASSWDRGRDTQYF. Looking up the rest from reference TRBV17 and TRBJ2-5 gives the full variable domain: DTTVKQNPRYKLARVGKPVNLICSQTMNHDTMYWYQKKPNQAPKLLLFYYDKILNREADTFEKFQSSRPNNSFCSLYIGSAGLEYSAMYLCASSWDRGRDTQYFGPGTRLLVL.

Concerning this clone itself: Gene labels here are mouse ones. The sequenced CDR3 bases are TGTGCCACACAGGAGGGTGAC. Its translation is CATQEGD. The entire CDR3 sequence reads CATQEGDTQYF. This chain connects TRBV13-3 to TRBJ2-5, with a possible D match to TRBD1 (5 bases). The read comes to an end 4 residues before the CDR3 does, leaving the germline J gene to fill in the end. Germline CDR1 and CDR2: NNHDY and SYVADS. This CDR3 is built from 11 residues.

This clone appeared many times. Gene names refer to mouse genes. The CDR3 goes on 4 residues after the read ends, and that part is filled in from the germline J gene. The chain couples TRBV13-3 to TRBJ2-1, with TRBD1 matching over 8 bases. Germline V gives CDR1 NNHDY, CDR2 SYVADS. CDR3 length: 15 amino acids. Losses at the gene ends were 3 bases for V and 0 bases for J; bases not matched to a gene: 2. CDR3 bases read: TGTGCCAGCAGTGGACAGGGGTTTAACTATGCT. Its protein product is CASSGQGFNYA. The full-length CDR3 reads as CASSGQGFNYAEQFF.

As for this clone: Gene names denote mouse genes. With the read ending 4 residues before the CDR3 end, the germline J gene is used to fill in that end. The V call is TRBV1, the J call TRBJ2-1; TRBD2 matches at 12 bases. Germline loops: CDR1 NSQYPW, CDR2 LRSPGD (reference sequence). The CDR3 loop spans 15 amino acids. CDR3: CTCSASGTGGAEQFF. The sequenced CDR3 bases are TGCACCTGCAGTGCCTCCGGGACTGGGGGGGCT.